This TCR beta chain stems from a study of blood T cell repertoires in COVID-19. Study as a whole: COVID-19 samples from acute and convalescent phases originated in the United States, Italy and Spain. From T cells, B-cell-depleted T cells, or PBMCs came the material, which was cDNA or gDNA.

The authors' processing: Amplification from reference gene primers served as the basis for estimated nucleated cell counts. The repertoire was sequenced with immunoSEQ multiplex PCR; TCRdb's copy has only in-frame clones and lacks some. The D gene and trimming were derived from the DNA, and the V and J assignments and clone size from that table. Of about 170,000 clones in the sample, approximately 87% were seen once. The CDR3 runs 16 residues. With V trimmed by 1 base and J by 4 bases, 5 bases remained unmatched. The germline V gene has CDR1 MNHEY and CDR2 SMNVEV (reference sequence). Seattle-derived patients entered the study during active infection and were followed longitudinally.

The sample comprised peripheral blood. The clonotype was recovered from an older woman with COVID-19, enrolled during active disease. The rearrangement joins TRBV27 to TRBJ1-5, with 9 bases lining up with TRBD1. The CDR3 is CASSLFGQGINQPQHF. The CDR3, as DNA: TGTGCCAGCAGTTTATTTGGACAGGGGATTAATCAGCCCCAGCATTTT.